This T cell receptor (beta chain) appears in the sequencing data of a study of cytomegalovirus exposure and HLA in healthy donors. Whole-study context: Around 200 million T cells yielded about 120 million unique TCR beta sequences, as an earlier analysis found. Findings and limits, study-wide: In vitro assays verified that a few CMV-associated chains recognized CMV antigens specifically. An ancestry cluster, one associated with Asian ancestry, reportedly showed fewer N-insertions than the roughly 670-donor mean in a later analysis.

As to this clone: Its antigen is as yet unknown.

Germline V gene sequence: CDR1 LNHDA, CDR2 SQIVND (reference sequence). V was cut by 3 bases and J by 3 bases, with 10 bases left in between. This CDR3 has 14 amino acids. Primers for the PCR totalled 60 Vbeta and 13 Jbeta. The table came from immunoSEQ multiplex PCR; TCRdb's copy has only in-frame clones and leaves some out. The sample contains about 180,000 clones, almost 80% of which appear only once. The rearrangement links TRBV19 to TRBJ2-3, with a possible D match to TRBD2 (6 bases). Sample: PBMCs. The source is a man aged 40-49 years in good health and CMV-seropositive. The chain's CDR3 is CASSIGGNTDTQYF. CDR3 bases: TGTGCCAGTAGTATTGGGGGGAATACAGATACGCAGTATTTT. Combining the CDR3 with reference TRBV19 and TRBJ2-3 gives the whole variable domain DGGITQSPKYLFRKEGQNVTLSCEQNLNHDAMYWYRQDPGQGLRLIYYSQIVNDFQKGDIAEGYSVSREKKESFPLTVTSAQKNPTAFYLCASSIGGNTDTQYFGPGTRLTVL.